What follows are 23 T cell receptor beta chains derived from one specimen sequenced in a study of T-cell reconstitution after alpha-beta-depleted transplantation in children. Molecular barcoding with unique molecular identifiers was used for the TCRbeta library. TCRdb redid the calling of the PCR reads with MiXCR, one entry per CDR3 protein. Among 500,000 or so distinct CDR3 sequences listed, approximately 32% were seen once. Sequences were derived from PBMCs from the stem cell graft donor, sampled from the stem cell graft. Receptors originate from a human donor who donated a stem cell graft to a child with aplastic anemia.

Only a few counts were recorded for this clonotype. The V gene is TRBV6-1, the J gene TRBJ2-2, with D maybe TRBD1 (5 bases). The CDR3 has 13 residues. The V and J ends lost 8 bases and 0 bases respectively, with 7 bases between them. From germline, CDR1 is MNHNS and CDR2 SASEGT. The CDR3 coding sequence is TGTGCCAGCGGGGCGACGAACACCGGGGAGCTGTTTTTT. The encoded protein is CASGATNTGELFF.

V and J are TRBV20-1 and TRBJ1-1; TRBD1 is a possible D gene (5 bases). The germline V gene has CDR1 DFQATT and CDR2 SNEGSKA (reference sequence). This CDR3 has 14 residues. Trimming pared 1 base from V and 1 base from J, leaving 10 bases between. CDR3 coding DNA: TGCAGTGCTAGAGGGGGACGGTCGAACACTGAAGCTTTCTTT. Residues: CSARGGRSNTEAFF.

This clonotype was found a few times. The genes are TRBV7-2 and TRBJ2-2; 7 bases map to TRBD2. Trimming took 3 bases from V and 4 from J; bases not matched to a gene: 5. Germline V gives CDR1 SGHTA, CDR2 FQGNSA. The CDR3 length is 15 residues. This CDR3 reads CASSLAGVSTGELFF. The DNA for the CDR3 is TGTGCCAGCAGCTTGGCGGGAGTGAGCACCGGGGAGCTGTTTTTT. The entire variable domain, with the rest obtained from reference TRBV7-2 and TRBJ2-2, is as follows: GAGVSQSPSNKVTEKGKDVELRCDPISGHTALYWYRQSLGQGLEFLIYFQGNSAPDKSGLPSDRFSAERTGGSVSTLTIQRTQQEDSAVYLCASSLAGVSTGELFFGEGSRLTVL.

J is TRBJ1-3 and V is TRBV12-3 or TRBV12-4; 9 bases are a match to TRBD1. There are 14 residues in the CDR3. V lost 6 bases and J lost 6; bases outside the gene matches: 6. The CDR3 bases are TGTGCCAGCAGGACGGGACAGGGAGAAAACACCATATATTTT. Protein product: CASRTGQGENTIYF.

The rearrangement links TRBV12-3 or TRBV12-4 to TRBJ2-1, with D perhaps matching TRBD1 (6 bases). The CDR3 is 15 residues long. V was trimmed by 6 bases and J by 0 bases, leaving 12 bases between them. For the CDR3, the DNA is TGTGCCAGCAGCCCTGACAGGTTCTCCTACAATGAGCAGTTCTTC. Translating it yields CASSPDRFSYNEQFF.

The chain joins TRBV7-9 to TRBJ2-2, with D possibly TRBD1 on 6 matching bases. Germline V gives CDR1 SEHNR, CDR2 FQNEAQ (reference sequence). Trimming left V 6 bases short and J 7 bases short, with 21 bases between. This CDR3 contains 16 residues. Here the CDR3 DNA reads TGTGCCAGCAGGCCTCCCGGCGGCAGGGGATTCGGGGAGCTGTTTTTT. Residues: CASRPPGGRGFGELFF.

The chain has TRBV27 and TRBJ1-1; 7 bases are a match to TRBD1. The CDR3 covers 14 residues. Germline CDR1 reads MNHEY; CDR2 reads SMNVEV (reference sequence). V trimming: 3 bases; J trimming: 5 bases; junction bases outside the gene matches: 6. The CDR3 here is CASSFQGVGTEAFF. Written as DNA, the CDR3 is TGTGCCAGCAGTTTTCAGGGGGTTGGTACTGAAGCTTTCTTT.

The chain couples TRBV11-2 to TRBJ2-7, with TRBD2 identical over 16 bases. Germline CDR1 reads SGHAT; CDR2 reads FQNNGV. CDR3 size: 18 residues. The V segment lost 6 bases and the J segment 4 bases; nucleotides outside the gene matches: 12. The CDR3 DNA sequence: TGTGCCAGCAGATACTTGGGACTAGCGGGAGGGAGTTCTTACGAGCAGTACTTC. Amino acids: CASRYLGLAGGSSYEQYF.

The gene calls are TRBV4-3 and TRBJ2-1, with D perhaps TRBD1 (6 bases). The germline CDR1 and CDR2 sequences are LGHNA and YSLEER. V lost 4 bases to trimming and J lost 4 bases, with 17 bases between them. The CDR3 spans 16 residues. The CDR3 region has the DNA TGCGCCAGCAGCCCCGAGCCTCAGGGGCATTACAATGAGCAGTTCTTC. Protein sequence: CASSPEPQGHYNEQFF.

This clonotype was seen a few times. This rearrangement joins TRBV11-1 to TRBJ2-1, with TRBD2 identical over 12 bases. CDR1 and CDR2 from the germline V gene are SGHAT and FQDESV (reference sequence). The CDR3 contains 18 residues. After removal of 5 bases from V and 2 bases from J, the junction contained 10 bases not matched to a gene. CDR3 region: CASSPGVLAGGPYNEQFF. The CDR3 DNA reads as TGTGCCAGCAGCCCAGGGGTGCTAGCGGGAGGGCCCTACAATGAGCAGTTCTTC.

This clonotype was picked up a small number of times. This sequence joins TRBV29-1 and TRBJ2-3; D is tentatively TRBD1 or TRBD2 (5 bases each). Germline V gene sequence: CDR1 SQVTM, CDR2 ANQGSEA. The CDR3 covers 14 residues. Trimming cost V 1 base and J 3 bases, with 11 bases left between them. The CDR3 DNA is TGCAGCGTTGAAGGGGGGATGGGGACAGATACGCAGTATTTT. Amino acids: CSVEGGMGTDTQYF.

This clonotype was counted between two and nine times. The chain has TRBV4-3 and TRBJ1-1; maybe TRBD1 (5 bases). V was shortened by 0 bases and J by 5 bases, with 10 bases between the two germline ends. This CDR3 is 14 amino acids long. Germline assignment: CDR1 LGHNA and CDR2 YSLEER. The DNA of the CDR3 is TGCGCCAGCAGCCAAGATCAACGACAGACTGAAGCTTTCTTT. Protein product: CASSQDQRQTEAFF.

This clonotype was seen only a few times. The chain recombines TRBV19 with TRBJ1-1, with no clear D. CDR1 is LNHDA, CDR2 SQIVND, per germline (reference sequence). Trimming shortened V by 10 bases and J by 0 bases, and 12 bases separated the two germline ends. The CDR3 is 13 amino acids. In nucleotides, the CDR3 is TGTGCCACCGGATCCCGGGTGAACACTGAAGCTTTCTTT. It yields the protein CATGSRVNTEAFF. The full variable domain, rest sourced from reference TRBV19 and TRBJ1-1, is DGGITQSPKYLFRKEGQNVTLSCEQNLNHDAMYWYRQDPGQGLRLIYYSQIVNDFQKGDIAEGYSVSREKKESFPLTVTSAQKNPTAFYLCATGSRVNTEAFFGQGTRLTVV.

CDR3 in DNA: TGCACCAGCAGCCAGGGTCAGCGGGCCTACGAGCAGTACGTC. Its translation is CTSSQGQRAYEQYV. The chain couples TRBV1 to TRBJ2-7; the D call of TRBD2 is as the table states it, not checked on the DNA. TRBV1 is annotated as a pseudogene. The CDR3 contains 14 residues.

The chain links TRBV18 to TRBJ2-7; 14 bases are shared with TRBD2. In germline, CDR1 is KGHSH, CDR2 LQKENI. V gave up 3 bases and J gave up 5 bases; unmatched junction bases: 6. This CDR3 is 16 amino acids long. CDR3 region: CASSPTSGRAAHEQYF. The CDR3 nucleotides are TGTGCCAGCTCACCGACTAGCGGGAGGGCCGCCCACGAGCAGTACTTC.

Here the CDR3 DNA reads TGTGCCAGCAGTGAATCAGTGGTAGACAGGGCCGTGGTCAATGAGCAGTTCTTC. Translated, it gives CASSESVVDRAVVNEQFF. This chain joins TRBV25-1 and TRBJ2-1, with 7 bases identical to TRBD1. V lost 1 base, J lost 6 bases, and 15 bases stayed unmatched. The length of the CDR3 is 18 residues. Germline V lookup: CDR1 MGHDK, CDR2 SYGVNS.

CDR3 region: CATSSTLLEETQYF. The CDR3 bases are TGTGCCACCAGCAGTACCCTCCTGGAGGAGACCCAGTACTTC. The V and J genes are TRBV15 and TRBJ2-5; the D is unclear. Deletions cut 3 bases from V and 5 bases from J, with 13 bases between. Germline V CDR1 and CDR2: LNHNV, YYDKDF (reference sequence). This CDR3 comprises 14 residues.

This chain links TRBV12-3 or TRBV12-4 with TRBJ2-3; no firm D call. This CDR3 is built from 13 residues. The germline V and J ends were trimmed by 3 bases and 5 bases, with 9 bases remaining between them. CDR3 residues: CASSFFTEDTQYF. CDR3 nucleotide sequence: TGTGCCAGCAGTTTCTTCACCGAAGATACGCAGTATTTT.

This clonotype was detected a few times. The V and J genes are TRBV7-9 and TRBJ2-3, with D tentatively TRBD2 (6 bases). The CDR3 sequence is 14 residues long. Trimming stripped 8 bases from V and 0 bases from J, with 12 bases between. Germline V gives CDR1 SEHNR, CDR2 FQNEAQ (reference sequence). The CDR3 DNA sequence: TGTGCCAGCGTGGGGGGATCCAGCACAGATACGCAGTATTTT. Protein sequence: CASVGGSSTDTQYF.

This sequence joins TRBV5-1 and TRBJ2-7; unclear D gene. Trimming removed 2 bases from V and 1 base from J, with 10 bases in between. The V gene's germline CDR1 is SGHRS and CDR2 YFSETQ. This CDR3 has 14 residues. This CDR3 is CASSLLDPSYEQYF. CDR3 sequence (DNA): TGCGCCAGCAGCTTATTGGACCCATCCTACGAGCAGTACTTC.

The genes are TRBV20-1 and TRBJ2-7; no firm D call. Germline CDR1 DFQATT, CDR2 SNEGSKA (reference sequence). Trimming removed 6 bases from V and 0 bases from J, with 12 bases in between. The CDR3 is 13 amino acids. The CDR3 loop is CSARTSSSYEQYF. DNA of the CDR3: TGCAGTGCGAGGACGAGCAGCTCCTACGAGCAGTACTTC.

Only a few counts were recorded for this clonotype. The chain employs TRBV2 and TRBJ2-1; D unclear. CDR1 SNHLY and CDR2 FYNNEI come from the germline V gene. CDR3 length: 12 amino acids. Deletions cut 6 bases from V and 8 bases from J, with 11 bases between. The DNA for the CDR3 is TGTGCCAGCAGCTTACGGTACGATGAGCAGTTCTTC. Translation: CASSLRYDEQFF.

This clonotype has more than one count but fewer than ten. The chain employs TRBV5-1 and TRBJ2-7; 7 nucleotides agree with TRBD1. The CDR3 totals 14 residues. Germline CDR1 SGHRS, CDR2 YFSETQ. The junction had 7 bases not matched to a gene; V was cut back by 1 base and J by 6 bases. The CDR3 loop is CASSLLGQEPEQYF. The CDR3 DNA sequence: TGCGCCAGCAGCTTGCTAGGACAGGAACCCGAGCAGTACTTC.